This T cell receptor beta chain comes out of a study of blood T cell repertoires in COVID-19. Study-level information: Sample material is recorded as cDNA or gDNA derived from T cells, B-cell-depleted T cells, or PBMCs.

Germline V gene data show CDR1 as SGHRS and CDR2 as YFSETQ. The CDR3 length is 15 residues. The junction had 9 bases not matched to a gene; V was cut back by 4 bases and J by 3 bases. As handled by the study authors: It was from reference gene primer amplification that nucleated cell counts were estimated. Profiling relied on immunoSEQ multiplex PCR, and the TCRdb table lists in-frame clones only, not all of them. The V and J calls and the clone size are those of that table, but D and trimming were determined from the DNA. Among 40,000 to 50,000 clones, 70% to 90% were seen once, and the ten largest hold approximately 14%.

The source material was peripheral blood. The sequence was collected from a human donor in a cohort sampled during active COVID-19. The donor label of this sample is uncertain. This chain connects TRBV5-1 to TRBJ2-7; 8 positions match TRBD1. CDR3 amino acids: CASSPRGTGSYEQYF. The CDR3 nucleotides read TGCGCCAGCAGCCCTCGAGGGACAGGTAGCTACGAGCAGTACTTC.